The 20 T cell receptor beta chains below were found in one sample sequenced in a study of blood T cells in healthy people across ages. The use of a sample-barcoded 5' primer and a J-beta primer mix characterized a second PCR of about 7 to 12 cycles. Each CDR3 protein is one row after TCRdb ran MiXCR on the 5' RACE reads. The repertoire holds 1.5 million to 2 million distinct CDR3 sequences, with 25% to 30% as singletons. Sequencing was done on a sample of blood. These receptors all stem from a woman in her twenties or thirties in good health.

This clonotype has just a few counts. The J gene is TRBJ2-3, the V gene TRBV19; D is unclear. The CDR3 length is 14 residues. Trimming removed 1 base from V and 2 bases from J, with 7 bases in between. Germline values: CDR1 LNHDA, CDR2 SQIVND (reference sequence). CDR3 amino acids: CASSIAFFTDTQYF. The CDR3 nucleotides are TGTGCCAGTAGTATAGCCTTCTTCACAGATACGCAGTATTTT.

This clonotype has more than one count but fewer than ten. This rearrangement joins TRBV20-1 to TRBJ2-1, with D perhaps being TRBD1 or TRBD2 (6 bases each). Germline V gives CDR1 DFQATT, CDR2 SNEGSKA (reference sequence). CDR3 length: 16 residues. The V end was cut by 0 bases, the J end by 5 bases, with 17 bases between. CDR3 nucleotides: TGCAGTGCTAGAGATTTTAAGGGGGGCGAGGACAATGAGCAGTTCTTC. This gives the protein CSARDFKGGEDNEQFF.

The rearrangement uses TRBV7-9 and TRBJ1-4, with D possibly being TRBD1 (5 bases). V lost 2 bases and J 4 bases, leaving 14 bases between the germline ends. CDR3 length: 16 residues. Germline CDR1 SEHNR, CDR2 FQNEAQ (reference sequence). The CDR3 nucleotides are TGTGCCAGCAGCTTACGTAAGGGACGGCTTAATGAAAAACTGTTTTTT. It codes for CASSLRKGRLNEKLFF.

CDR3 region: CASSLATNRAGEQFF. CDR3 sequence (DNA): TGTGCCAGCAGCCTCGCTACGAACAGAGCGGGTGAGCAGTTCTTC. This sequence joins TRBV11-2 and TRBJ2-1; weak D call: TRBD2 (6 bases). Trimming left V 5 bases short and J 9 bases short, with 20 bases between. Germline lookup yields CDR1 SGHAT and CDR2 FQNNGV. This CDR3 spans 15 amino acids.

On this clonotype: A much larger clone is a single base away; this may be a read error. The chain couples TRBV20-1 to TRBJ2-1, with a weak D call TRBD1 (5 bases). V lost 5 bases, J lost 3 bases, and 11 bases lay in between. The CDR3 consists of 13 residues. Germline lookup yields CDR1 DFQATT and CDR2 SNEGSKA (reference sequence). CDR3 sequence reads: CSAPVTDYNEQFF. As DNA, the CDR3 is TGCAGTGCTCCCGTGACAGACTACAATGAGCAGTTCTTC.

The chain links TRBV5-1 to TRBJ1-1; 10 bases match TRBD1. The CDR3 runs to 16 residues. Germline values: CDR1 SGHRS, CDR2 YFSETQ. V trimming: 4 bases; J trimming: 4 bases; junction bases outside the gene matches: 10. The CDR3 nucleotides read TGCGCCAGCAGCGTCCGGGACAGGGGAATTAGCACTGAAGCTTTCTTT. Amino acid sequence: CASSVRDRGISTEAFF.

This clonotype was counted many times. This chain uses TRBV29-1 with TRBJ2-5; perhaps TRBD2 as D (7 bases). Germline V lookup: CDR1 SQVTM, CDR2 ANQGSEA. The CDR3 spans 13 residues. V lost 6 bases to trimming and J lost 5 bases, with 16 bases between them. The CDR3 DNA sequence: TGCAGCGTCGGGAGAGGGGGGGGGGAGACCCAGTACTTC. Translating it yields CSVGRGGGETQYF.

A note on this clonotype: A much more abundant neighbour one base away suggests this may be a read error. The chain is built from TRBV6-5 and TRBJ2-1, with 11 bases lining up with TRBD1. The junction had 7 bases not matched to a gene; V was cut back by 2 bases and J by 10 bases. CDR3 length: 15 amino acids. From germline, CDR1 is MNHEY and CDR2 SVGAGI. CDR3 sequence (DNA): TGTGCCAGCAGTTACGGGACAGGGGGTTCCTACGAGCAGTTCTTC. Its protein product is CASSYGTGGSYEQFF.

The rearrangement joins TRBV20-1 to TRBJ1-1; 8 nucleotides line up with TRBD1. V lost 5 bases and J lost 1; bases outside the gene matches: 3. The CDR3 contains 13 residues. Germline CDR1 and CDR2: DFQATT and SNEGSKA (reference sequence). CDR3 nucleotides: TGCAGTGCTTCGGGACAGGCGAACACTGAAGCTTTCTTT. It yields the protein CSASGQANTEAFF.

The rearrangement uses TRBV3-1 and TRBJ2-1; tentatively, D is TRBD2 (6 bases). Trimming pared 2 bases from V and 1 base from J, leaving 12 bases between. Germline-derived CDR1 and CDR2 are LGHDT and YNNKEL (reference sequence). The CDR3 totals 16 residues. This CDR3 reads CASSQWGGGSYNEQFF. DNA of the CDR3: TGTGCCAGCAGCCAATGGGGCGGAGGGTCCTACAATGAGCAGTTCTTC.

The V gene is TRBV20-1, the J gene TRBJ2-4; unclear D gene. This CDR3 contains 10 residues. Germline CDR1 is DFQATT and CDR2 is SNEGSKA (reference sequence). V lost 0 bases and J lost 9, with 3 bases in between. CDR3 bases: TGCAGTGCTAGAGACGGCATTCAGTACTTC. This encodes CSARDGIQYF.

CDR3 region: CSAMLTANSPLHF. The CDR3, as DNA: TGCAGTGCTATGCTGACAGCCAATTCACCCCTCCACTTT. J is TRBJ1-6 and V is TRBV20-1, with D possibly matching TRBD1 (5 bases). V lost 4 bases, J lost 7 bases, and 11 bases lay in between. The CDR3 runs to 13 residues. The germline CDR1 and CDR2 sequences are DFQATT and SNEGSKA (reference sequence).

The J gene is TRBJ1-6, the V gene TRBV7-9; perhaps TRBD1 as D (6 bases). V was clipped by 1 base and J by 14 bases, with 15 bases between them. CDR1 and CDR2 from the germline V gene are SEHNR and FQNEAQ (reference sequence). The CDR3 is 14 residues long. The CDR3 loop is CASSLDGGSGSLHF. The CDR3 bases are TGTGCCAGCAGCTTAGATGGGGGCTCGGGTTCCCTCCACTTT.

The chain links TRBV5-1 to TRBJ2-1; 8 nucleotides agree with TRBD2. J gave up 9 bases and V 4 bases, and 12 bases lay outside the gene matches. Germline CDR1 SGHRS, CDR2 YFSETQ. CDR3 length: 15 amino acids. The chain's CDR3 is CASSPVTGGSGEQFF. CDR3 coding DNA: TGCGCCAGCAGCCCGGTAACGGGAGGGTCGGGTGAGCAGTTCTTC.

This clonotype turned up a few times. The genes are TRBV7-6 and TRBJ2-7; no clear D gene. The CDR3 has 16 residues. V lost 5 bases and J 5 bases, leaving 22 bases between the germline ends. Germline V lookup: CDR1 SGHVS, CDR2 FNYEAQ. The CDR3 nucleotides read TGTGCCAGCAGCCCCCGACATCGCCCCGATCCAGACGAGCAGTACTTC. Its protein is CASSPRHRPDPDEQYF.

There are many counts of this clonotype. The chain links TRBV29-1 to TRBJ2-1; D unresolved. This CDR3 spans 11 amino acids. Per germline, CDR1 SQVTM and CDR2 ANQGSEA. V was shortened by 6 bases and J by 9 bases, with 12 bases between the two germline ends. CDR3 DNA: TGCAGCGTCGCTCTAGTGTTTGAGCAGTTCTTC. Translation: CSVALVFEQFF.

The chain joins TRBV28 to TRBJ2-1; 10 bases align to TRBD1. CDR3 length: 14 residues. The V and J ends lost 4 bases and 6 bases, in that order; junction bases with no gene match: 3. Germline lookup yields CDR1 MDHEN and CDR2 SYDVKM. The CDR3 spells CASSSTGGFNEQFF. CDR3 nucleotide sequence: TGTGCCAGCAGTTCGACAGGGGGCTTCAATGAGCAGTTCTTC.

This clonotype was observed a handful of times. V usage is TRBV7-9 and J usage is TRBJ1-2, with TRBD1 matching over 7 bases. The germline V gene has CDR1 SEHNR and CDR2 FQNEAQ (reference sequence). J was trimmed by 4 bases and V by 5 bases; bases with no gene match: 10. The CDR3 contains 15 residues. Here the CDR3 DNA reads TGTGCCAGCAGCCACGGGGGAGGGGGCTTCTATGGCTACACCTTC. Translation gives CASSHGGGGFYGYTF.

There are many counts of this clonotype. The chain carries TRBV27 and TRBJ2-7; the match to TRBD2 covers 13 bases. Per the germline V gene, CDR1 is MNHEY and CDR2 is SMNVEV (reference sequence). With V trimmed by 5 bases and J by 7 bases, 2 bases remained unmatched. CDR3 length: 13 residues. The CDR3 here is CASSRGLAGEQYF. The CDR3 region has the DNA TGTGCCAGCAGTCGGGGACTAGCGGGGGAGCAGTACTTC.

The rearrangement joins TRBV6-2 or TRBV6-3 to TRBJ1-5; 9 bases line up with TRBD1. V lost 2 bases and J lost 2; bases outside the gene matches: 4. This CDR3 spans 16 amino acids. The germline gives CDR1 MNHEY, CDR2 SVGEGT. The CDR3 DNA is TGTGCCAGCAGTTACGCGGGACAGGGTGGCAATCAGCCCCAGCATTTT. As protein: CASSYAGQGGNQPQHF.